This T cell receptor (beta chain) was captured by sequencing in a study of cytomegalovirus exposure and HLA in healthy donors. To note about this clone: Its specificity is not known.

PCR primers comprised 60 Vbeta and 13 Jbeta primers. Assay used: immunoSEQ multiplex PCR; TCRdb lists only in-frame clones, some missing. In the table there are a few hundred thousand clones, about four fifths of which are singletons. Study-wide results and caveats: There were 150 to 200 TCR beta chains listed as cytomegalovirus-associated. Apart from CMV serostatus, no immune exposure information was available. Most CMV-associated TCR beta chains appeared HLA-restricted in a later analysis.

The receptor was isolated from a girl aged 2 to 9 in good health and CMV-seronegative. Sample: PBMCs.

CDR3 residues: CASSALGTGDQPQHF. Written as DNA, the CDR3 is TGTGCCAGCAGCGCTCTCGGGACAGGGGACCAGCCCCAGCATTTT. This chain joins TRBV9 and TRBJ1-5, with 10 bases lining up with TRBD1. The CDR3 has 15 residues. J was trimmed by 7 bases and V by 3 bases; bases with no gene match: 7. CDR1 is SGDLS, CDR2 YYNGEE, per germline. Full variable domain (remainder filled in from reference TRBV9 and TRBJ1-5): DSGVTQTPKHLITATGQRVTLRCSPRSGDLSVYWYQQSLDQGLQFLIQYYNGEERAKGNILERFSAQQFPDLHSELNLSSLELGDSALYFCASSALGTGDQPQHFGDGTRLSIL.